This is a list of T cell receptor beta chains from one sample in a study of blood T cells in healthy people across ages. MiXCR, run by TCRdb on the 5' RACE reads, gives a single entry per CDR3 protein. The sample lists about 830,000 distinct CDR3 sequences, around 62% seen once, with around a quarter in the top ten. Sample: blood. The receptors were gathered from a man younger than 40 in good health. Both conserved end residues are part of each CDR3. Each record gives: clone size, J gene, D gene, V gene, CDR3 DNA, CDR3 protein. A D gene is named only where the DNA matches it firmly. Clone size is not always given. Where it is, it says once, few, many or a class for expanded clones.

>-|TRBJ2-5|TRBD1|TRBV29-1
TGCAGCGTTGCGACAGGGGGCCGCTGGGAGACCCAGTACTTC
CSVATGGRWETQYF
>few|TRBJ2-1|-|TRBV29-1
TGCAGCGTTGAGGCTTCGGGGGTAGGACTGTACTATGAGCAGTTCTTC
CSVEASGVGLYYEQFF
>few|TRBJ2-1|-|TRBV7-2
TGTGCCAGCAGCGAGGAGTGGGGGGATGAGCAGTTCTTC
CASSEEWGDEQFF
>few|TRBJ2-7|-|TRBV20-1
TGCAGTGCTAGTTTTCCCGGGGGCCCCTACGAGCAGTACTTC
CSASFPGGPYEQYF
>-|TRBJ1-2|-|TRBV6-2/TRBV6-3
TGTGCCAGCAGAAGCCGCACGAAAGGCTACACCTTC
CASRSRTKGYTF
>few|TRBJ2-5|-|TRBV6-2/TRBV6-3
TGTGCCAGCACCGGCGCTCTCCAAGAGACCCAGTACTTC
CASTGALQETQYF
>-|TRBJ2-2|TRBD2|TRBV4-2
TGTGCCAGCAGCCAAAGGACTAGCGGGGAGAACACCGGGGAGCTGTTTTTT
CASSQRTSGENTGELFF
>-|TRBJ2-3|-|TRBV7-8
TGTGCCAGCAGCTTAGCGTGGCAGCCTCGGGATACGCAGTATTTT
CASSLAWQPRDTQYF
>-|TRBJ2-5|-|TRBV5-1
TGCGCCAGCAGCTTGTACGGTTCGGGAAGTATAGAGACCCAGTACTTC
CASSLYGSGSIETQYF
>-|TRBJ2-5|-|TRBV9
TGTGCCAGCAGCGTAGAAGGTAGCTCAGAGACCCAGTACTTC
CASSVEGSSETQYF
>-|TRBJ2-7|TRBD1|TRBV9
TGTGCCAGCAGCGTAGATGGACAGGGATACGAGCAGTACTTC
CASSVDGQGYEQYF
>few|TRBJ2-3|-|TRBV29-1
TGCAGCGTTGGGGGTGTTGTCACAGATACGCAGTATTTT
CSVGGVVTDTQYF
>-|TRBJ2-1|TRBD1|TRBV7-6
TGTGCCAGCAGCTTGGGTCCAGGGGGTTTCAATGAGCAGTTCTTC
CASSLGPGGFNEQFF
>-|TRBJ2-3|TRBD2|TRBV28
TGTGCCAGCAGTTTGGGGCCCCCCGGGACTAACACAGATACGCAGTATTTT
CASSLGPPGTNTDTQYF
>-|TRBJ2-7|TRBD1|TRBV29-1
TGCAGCGTTGTAACAGGGGAAGCCTACGAGCAGTACTTC
CSVVTGEAYEQYF
>-|TRBJ2-1|TRBD1|TRBV4-3
TGCGCCAGCAGCCATGACTTGGACAGGGAATACAATGAGCAGTTCTTC
CASSHDLDREYNEQFF
>-|TRBJ2-3|-|TRBV28
-
CASSSSGPTQYF
>-|TRBJ2-7|-|TRBV4-3
TGCGCCAGCAGCCACCGAGTAGGATCCTACGAGCAGTACTTC
CASSHRVGSYEQYF
>-|TRBJ1-1|TRBD1|TRBV12-3/TRBV12-4
TGTGCCAGCAGCTATATCACAGGGGGAAACACTGAAGCTTTCTTT
CASSYITGGNTEAFF
>-|TRBJ1-2|-|TRBV20-1
TGCAGTGCTCCCCAAGACCACTCACCCCGGGAGGGCTACACCTTC
CSAPQDHSPREGYTF
>-|TRBJ2-7|TRBD1|TRBV2
TGTGCCAGCAGGGGACTCCGGGACAGGGTATCCTACGAGCAGTACTTC
CASRGLRDRVSYEQYF
>few|TRBJ2-5|-|TRBV5-1
TGTGCCAGCAGCTTAGGAGACAAGCAAGAGACCCAGTACTTC
CASSLGDKQETQYF
>few|TRBJ1-5|TRBD1|TRBV4-2
TGTGCCAGCAGCCAAGAGGACAGGGGTGGCAATCAGCCCCAGCATTTT
CASSQEDRGGNQPQHF
>once|TRBJ2-7|-|TRBV29-1
TGCAGCACCGTTGATGTAACGGGGCGCTCCTACGAGCAGTACTTC
CSTVDVTGRSYEQYF
>few|TRBJ1-2|-|TRBV6-5
TGTGCCAGCAGTTACTCAGGGGCTAAATCAACTAACTATGGCTACACCTTC
CASSYSGAKSTNYGYTF
>few|TRBJ2-1|-|TRBV4-2
TGTGCCAGCAGCCAAGGACCCTTGGGCCGATTCAGCTCCTACAATGAGCAGTTCTTC
CASSQGPLGRFSSYNEQFF
>-|TRBJ1-5|-|TRBV25-1
TGTGCCAGCAGTGAATCCCTCAGTCCCAATCAGCCCCAGCATTTT
CASSESLSPNQPQHF
>-|TRBJ1-2|-|TRBV20-1
TGCAGTGCGCCACCGCAGGGGAGTAACTATGGCTACACCTTC
CSAPPQGSNYGYTF
>-|TRBJ1-2|TRBD1|TRBV29-1
TGCAGCGTTGAAGTTGGACAGGGTGCTGGCTACACCTTC
CSVEVGQGAGYTF
>-|TRBJ2-7|TRBD1|TRBV2
TGTGCCAGCAGTCAACCCGGGACAGGTAACTACGAGCAGAACTTC
CASSQPGTGNYEQNF
>-|TRBJ1-1|-|TRBV7-2
TGTGCCAGCAGCCGGGGGGATCGGAGGACTGAAGCTTTCTTT
CASSRGDRRTEAFF
>-|TRBJ1-2|-|TRBV21-1
TGTGCCAGCAGCAATGGGGACGGTCGGCCGTATGGCTACACCTTC
CASSNGDGRPYGYTF
>-|TRBJ2-1|-|TRBV29-1
TGCAGCGTTGAACCCCGGGACTCAGAGCAGTTCTTC
CSVEPRDSEQFF
>-|TRBJ2-1|-|TRBV6-6
TGTGCCAGCAGTTACTCGAGACGGGTGGATAACAATGAGCAGTTCTTC
CASSYSRRVDNNEQFF
>-|TRBJ2-1|TRBD2|TRBV3-1
TGTGCCAGCAGCCAAGAATGGCCCCTTCCGGGGGGGAACAATGAGCAGTTCTTC
CASSQEWPLPGGNNEQFF
>-|TRBJ1-6|-|TRBV21-1
TGTGCCAGCAGCAAGTACGTCAGGGAGGGGGATTCCTATAATTCACCCCTCCACTTT
CASSKYVREGDSYNSPLHF
>-|TRBJ2-3|TRBD1|TRBV7-3
TGTGCCAGCAGCTTAGACAGGGGGCATCCAGATACGCAGTATTTT
CASSLDRGHPDTQYF
>-|TRBJ2-7|TRBD2|TRBV6-6
TGTGCCAGCAGTCGGGCCGGGACTAGCGGGGGGCGCACAGAGCAGTACTTC
CASSRAGTSGGRTEQYF
>-|TRBJ2-5|TRBD1|TRBV27
TGTGCCAGCAGACGAGGACAGGGCCAAGAGACCCAGTACTTC
CASRRGQGQETQYF
>-|TRBJ2-7|TRBD1|TRBV27
TGTGCCAGCAGACAGGGGGCCCACGAGCAGTACTTC
CASRQGAHEQYF
>once|TRBJ2-5|TRBD2|TRBV20-1
TGCAGTGCTAGAGATCGTGGCGGGGGGGCCTGGGAGACCCAGTACTTC
CSARDRGGGAWETQYF
>-|TRBJ2-5|-|TRBV6-6
TGTGCCAGCAGTTACTCGATTATTGAGACCCAGTACTTC
CASSYSIIETQYF
>-|TRBJ2-3|-|TRBV13
TGTGCCTTCCGGATCCCTAGCACAGATACGCAGTATTTT
CAFRIPSTDTQYF
>-|TRBJ2-2|-|TRBV27
TGTGCCAGCAGTTTACAGGGGCGAGACACCGGGGAGCTGTTTTTT
CASSLQGRDTGELFF
>-|TRBJ2-3|TRBD1|TRBV6-1
TGTGCCAGCATACGGGACAGGGGTTTAGATACGCAGTATTTT
CASIRDRGLDTQYF
>-|TRBJ1-6|-|TRBV4-3
TGCGCCAGCAGCCAAGATTCAAGGGGGGCTACTAATTCACCCCTCCACTTT
CASSQDSRGATNSPLHF
>-|TRBJ2-1|TRBD1|TRBV7-3
TGTGCCAGCAGCTTAACCCTGACAGGGACCTCCTCCTACAATGAGCAGTTCTTC
CASSLTLTGTSSYNEQFF
>few|TRBJ2-5|-|TRBV29-1
TGCAGCGCGGGGTCATGGGGGCAAGAGACCCAGTACTTC
CSAGSWGQETQYF
>-|TRBJ2-1|-|TRBV5-1
TGCGCCAGCAGCCCCGATGGGGGGGCACCCTACAATGAGCAGTTCTTC
CASSPDGGAPYNEQFF
>-|TRBJ1-2|-|TRBV5-5
TGTGCCAGCAGCGCAAAGGGGGATAACTATGGCTACACCTTC
CASSAKGDNYGYTF
>-|TRBJ2-6|-|TRBV10-3
TGTGCCATCACTTCTGGTATGACAGGAGGGGCTGGGGCCAACGTCCTGACTTTC
CAITSGMTGGAGANVLTF
>-|TRBJ2-7|-|TRBV12-3/TRBV12-4
TGTGCCAGCAGCCGCGCCCTCGAGCAGTACTTC
CASSRALEQYF
>-|TRBJ2-7|TRBD2|TRBV6-2/TRBV6-3
TGTGCCAGCAGTTACAAGGGACTAGCGGGGGTCGAGCAGTACTTC
CASSYKGLAGVEQYF
>-|TRBJ2-1|-|TRBV20-1
TGCAGTGTACCAGGGTTAGGTAACAATGAGCAGTTCTTC
CSVPGLGNNEQFF
>-|TRBJ2-1|-|TRBV4-3
TGCGCCAGCAGCCAAGGCCGAATAGGGGAGCAGTTCTTC
CASSQGRIGEQFF
>-|TRBJ2-1|TRBD2|TRBV7-6
TGTGCCAGCAGCTTATCGGGCGGGGGACACAATGAGCAGTTCTTC
CASSLSGGGHNEQFF
>few|TRBJ1-6|-|TRBV16
TGTGCCAGCAGCCAATGGGCAGATAATTCACCCCTCCACTTT
CASSQWADNSPLHF
>-|TRBJ2-3|TRBD1|TRBV6-5
TGTGCCAGCAGTTACTCAGGGGACAGGGTCGGGAGCACAGATACGCAGTATTTT
CASSYSGDRVGSTDTQYF
>-|TRBJ2-1|-|TRBV2
TGTGCCAGCAGTGATCGTGGGGCTGGCAATGAGCAGTTCTTC
CASSDRGAGNEQFF